The next 9 T cell receptor beta chains were all read from a single sample in a study of T cells and copy number aberrations in small-cell lung cancer. The method was immunoSEQ multiplex PCR; TCRdb's version includes in-frame clones alone and lacks a portion of them. The sample contains more than 450 clones, around 96% of which appear only once. The sample was tumor tissue. The receptors were gathered from a man aged 50-60 years with small cell lung cancer.

V is TRBV6-5 and J is TRBJ2-5; the D gene is possibly TRBD2 (6 bases). There are 14 residues in the CDR3. Germline V lookup: CDR1 MNHEY, CDR2 SVGAGI. The V and J ends lost 3 bases and 3 bases respectively, with 11 bases between them. The CDR3 DNA is TGTGCCAGCAGTTATGGTGGCGGGGAAGAGACCCAGTACTTC. Translation: CASSYGGGEETQYF.

This chain connects TRBV30 to TRBJ1-5; no clear D. The CDR3 consists of 17 residues. Per germline, CDR1 GTSNPN and CDR2 SVGIG (reference sequence). V lost 0 bases and J 1 base, leaving 16 bases between the germline ends. The CDR3 protein is CAWSVQMTWGSNQPQHF. DNA for the CDR3: TGTGCCTGGAGTGTACAAATGACTTGGGGAAGCAATCAGCCCCAGCATTTT. Drawing the rest from reference TRBV30 and TRBJ1-5, the complete variable domain is SQTIHQWPATLVQPVGSPLSLECTVEGTSNPNLYWYRQAAGRGLQLLFYSVGIGQISSEVPQNLSASRPQDRQFILSSKKLLLSDSGFYLCAWSVQMTWGSNQPQHFGDGTRLSIL.

Notes on this clone: The conserved closing phenylalanine or tryptophan is absent in this CDR3, likely reflecting a read error. V gene TRBV6-6 combines with J gene TRBJ1-4; weak D call: TRBD1 (5 bases). CDR3 length: 15 amino acids. Trimming stripped 4 bases from V and 0 bases from J, with 9 bases between. CDR1 is MNHNY and CDR2 is SVGAGI in the germline V gene (reference sequence). DNA for the CDR3: TGTGCCAGCAGTTCCGACAGTGCAACTAATGAAAAACTGTTTTGT. Amino acids: CASSSDSATNEKLFC.

The chain recombines TRBV25-1 with TRBJ2-7; possibly TRBD1 or TRBD2 for D (5 bases each). In germline, CDR1 is MGHDK, CDR2 SYGVNS. Trimming pared 6 bases from V and 0 bases from J, leaving 9 bases between. The CDR3 is 13 residues long. The DNA of the CDR3 is TGTGCCAGCAGAGGGGACCTCTCCTACGAGCAGTACTTC. It encodes CASRGDLSYEQYF.

The chain has TRBV19 and TRBJ2-7; D possibly corresponds to TRBD1 (7 bases). V shed 4 bases and J shed 3 bases, with 10 bases lying between them. This CDR3 is built from 13 residues. CDR1 is LNHDA, CDR2 SQIVND, per germline (reference sequence). Written as DNA, the CDR3 is TGTGCCAGTAGTAGCCAGGGGGGCTACGAGCAGTACTTC. Its protein product is CASSSQGGYEQYF.

V usage is TRBV30 and J usage is TRBJ2-1; D may match TRBD1 or TRBD2 (5 bases each). The V end was cut by 0 bases, the J end by 8 bases, with 20 bases between. Germline-derived CDR1 and CDR2 are GTSNPN and SVGIG (reference sequence). This CDR3 is built from 16 residues. The CDR3 nucleotides read TGTGCCTGGAGTGTACTCCCGGGGCTTGCTTCGGATGAGCAGTTCTTC. Protein: CAWSVLPGLASDEQFF.

This clone has a single count. The genes are TRBV5-1 and TRBJ2-7; D is undetermined. V dropped 1 base and J dropped 0 bases, with 8 bases sitting between them. The CDR3 has 14 residues. Germline loops: CDR1 SGHRS, CDR2 YFSETQ. The CDR3 nucleotides read TGCGCCAGCAGCTTGACACCCAGCTCCTACGAGCAGTACTTC. Its translation: CASSLTPSSYEQYF.

The chain is built from TRBV4-2 and TRBJ2-1, with 11 positions matching TRBD2. J gave up 5 bases and V 4 bases, and 7 bases lay outside the gene matches. The CDR3 consists of 16 residues. Germline CDR1 is LGHNA and CDR2 is YNFKEQ. CDR3 DNA: TGTGCCAGCAGCCGGGGACTTAGCGGGGGGGACAATGAGCAGTTCTTC. Translating it yields CASSRGLSGGDNEQFF.

The CDR3 reads CASSWNTDTEAFF. As DNA, the CDR3 is TGTGCCAGCAGCTGGAACACGGACACTGAAGCTTTCTTT. V and J are TRBV11-2 and TRBJ1-1; D ambiguous. Looked up from germline, CDR1 is SGHAT and CDR2 is FQNNGV. Trimming took off 4 bases at V and 3 bases at J, with 9 bases between the two ends. The CDR3 consists of 13 residues.